The next 11 T cell receptor beta chains were all read from a single sample in a study of cytomegalovirus exposure and HLA in healthy donors. A multiplex PCR was run with 60 Vbeta primers and 13 Jbeta primers. Some clones are missing from TCRdb's copy, which holds only in-frame ones; the method was immunoSEQ multiplex PCR. This repertoire shows around 190,000 clones, roughly 85% found once; its top ten account for over 2%. The sequenced sample consisted of PBMCs. These receptors all come from a woman aged 45-59 years in good health and CMV-seronegative.

The V call is TRBV6-5, the J call TRBJ1-2; 9 bases map to TRBD1. With 6 bases clipped from V and 5 bases from J, the junction kept 7 bases outside the gene matches. CDR3 length: 14 residues. The germline CDR1 and CDR2 sequences are MNHEY and SVGAGI. Here the CDR3 DNA reads TGTGCCAGCAGCCCCCGGACAGGGGAATATGGCTACACCTTC. Residues: CASSPRTGEYGYTF.

The chain is built from TRBV6-1 and TRBJ2-7, with D perhaps matching TRBD1 (5 bases). The CDR3 runs 13 residues. The V end was cut by 6 bases, the J end by 0 bases, with 9 bases between. Germline-derived CDR1 and CDR2 are MNHNS and SASEGT. This CDR3 reads CASRRQISYEQYF. CDR3 nucleotide sequence: TGTGCCAGCAGACGACAGATCTCCTACGAGCAGTACTTC.

The chain has TRBV27 and TRBJ2-3; D is undetermined. The germline V gene encodes CDR1 MNHEY and CDR2 SMNVEV (reference sequence). This CDR3 has 11 amino acids. Between the trimmed V and J ends, which lost 6 bases and 5 bases, there was a span of 6 bases. CDR3 coding DNA: TGTGCCAGCAGCTCTCTAGATACGCAGTATTTT. Protein: CASSSLDTQYF.

The J gene is TRBJ2-5, the V gene TRBV4-2; TRBD2 agrees at 8 bases. The germline V gene has CDR1 LGHNA and CDR2 YNFKEQ. This CDR3 has 16 residues. V was clipped by 4 bases and J by 0 bases; unmatched bases: 7. CDR3 nucleotide sequence: TGTGCCAGCAGCCTCATGCCCGGGGGGGACCAAGAGACCCAGTACTTC. It is translated as CASSLMPGGDQETQYF.

The chain combines TRBV5-4 with TRBJ2-1, with TRBD2 matching over 9 bases. V dropped 6 bases and J dropped 3; count of bases not matched to a gene: 7. This CDR3 region has 15 residues. Looked up from germline, CDR1 is SGHNT and CDR2 is YYREEE (reference sequence). DNA for the CDR3: TGTGCCAGCACCTTTAGCGGGAGAGGCTACAATGAGCAGTTCTTC. It is translated as CASTFSGRGYNEQFF.

This chain connects TRBV28 to TRBJ1-1, with D hard to call. Deletions cut 6 bases from V and 0 bases from J, with 8 bases between. The CDR3 length is 13 residues. The V gene's germline CDR1 is MDHEN and CDR2 SYDVKM. CDR3 in DNA: TGTGCCAGCAGCCAGGTAATGAACACTGAAGCTTTCTTT. Residues: CASSQVMNTEAFF.

The CDR3 DNA reads as TGTGCCAGCAGCGGACAGGGTGGGGGGCCCCAGCATTTT. Translated: CASSGQGGGPQHF. The V and J genes are TRBV6-1 and TRBJ1-5; TRBD1 agrees at 8 bases. The CDR3 runs to 13 residues. Germline CDR1 is MNHNS and CDR2 is SASEGT. V dropped 6 bases and J dropped 9; count of bases not matched to a gene: 7.

The chain carries TRBV5-1 and TRBJ1-1; TRBD1 might be the D (6 bases). The ends were cut back, 1 base at V and 4 bases at J, with 11 bases in the middle. Germline V gene sequence: CDR1 SGHRS, CDR2 YFSETQ. The CDR3 runs 14 residues. This chain's CDR3 is CASSLSRGTTEAFF. Here the CDR3 DNA reads TGCGCCAGCAGCTTGAGTAGGGGGACCACTGAAGCTTTCTTT.

The chain combines TRBV30 with TRBJ2-1, with D unresolved. Germline assignment: CDR1 GTSNPN and CDR2 SVGIG (reference sequence). CDR3 size: 14 residues. The germline V and J ends were trimmed by 0 bases and 3 bases, with 9 bases remaining between them. The CDR3 loop reads CAWSVWQDYNEQFF. DNA for the CDR3: TGTGCCTGGAGTGTTTGGCAGGACTACAATGAGCAGTTCTTC.

The chain carries TRBV30 and TRBJ2-3; 9 bases are a match to TRBD2. The CDR3 runs 15 residues. CDR1 and CDR2 (germline): GTSNPN, SVGIG (reference sequence). The junction had 10 bases not matched to a gene; V was cut back by 3 bases and J by 6 bases. The DNA of the CDR3 is TGTGCCTGGAGGCGACTAGCGGTCCCGACGGATACGCAGTATTTT. It is translated as CAWRRLAVPTDTQYF.

The V and J genes are TRBV5-4 and TRBJ2-5; 10 bases are shared with TRBD1. Germline lookup yields CDR1 SGHNT and CDR2 YYREEE (reference sequence). This CDR3 region has 14 residues. After removal of 2 bases from V and 7 bases from J, the junction contained 5 bases not matched to a gene. CDR3 sequence reads: CASSLDRGRGTQYF. The CDR3 DNA sequence: TGTGCCAGCAGCTTAGACAGGGGGCGCGGGACCCAGTACTTC.